This T cell receptor beta chain comes out of a study of immune cell composition in non-small cell lung cancer. Study-wide context: Histologic subtype was mainly adenocarcinoma or squamous cell carcinoma. Study-wide results and caveats: Roughly 80% of squamous and under 35% of adenocarcinoma cases had tumour-associated clones >0.5%. TIL tumour reactivity correlated with maximal tumour-associated clone frequency in adenocarcinoma.

Only in-frame clones appear in the TCRdb table, and some are missing; sequencing was by immunoSEQ multiplex PCR. The table lists about 3,100 clones, roughly 72% of them singletons. The normal lung sample lay at least 3 cm, and maximally far, from the tumour. DNA was extracted from unsorted cell suspensions stored frozen. Points on this clone: No antigen is known for it.

The CDR3 is 14 residues long. The V gene's germline CDR1 is SGHRS and CDR2 YFSETQ. The ends were cut back, 1 base at V and 1 base at J, with 7 bases in the middle. The chain uses TRBV5-1 and TRBJ2-3; D is unresolved. The clonotype originates from a human donor with non-small cell lung cancer. Sequenced: non-adjacent lung tissue. CDR3 sequence: CASSLQLGTDTQYF. In DNA form, the CDR3 reads TGCGCCAGCAGCTTGCAGCTAGGCACAGATACGCAGTATTTT.